This TCR beta chain was obtained from a study of tumor-infiltrating lymphocytes in primary liver carcinoma. Whole-study findings and limits: Tumor top-250-clone fractions significantly exceeded those of blood (p = 0.039). Less overlap was seen in tumor-adjacent and tumor-blood pairs than in tumor region pairs.

A constant-region primer served to make TCR beta cDNA from roughly 540 ng total RNA. Construction of TCR beta libraries relied on three successive nested multiplex PCR rounds employing slightly modified ARM-PCR. The two initial PCR rounds, about 9 cycles each, used TRBV1-TRBV30 forward and C-beta reverse primers. TCRdb processed the multiplex PCR reads anew with MiXCR; each CDR3 protein has one entry. The sample records roughly 100,000 distinct CDR3 sequences, approximately 82% being singletons. Looked up from germline, CDR1 is MNHEY and CDR2 is SVGEGT. V lost 7 bases, J lost 4 bases, and 17 bases lay in between. This CDR3 has 14 residues. Total RNA and DNA came together from approximately 20-30 mg of bulk tissue without cell sorting. Chronic HBV infection was present in the patients, who were treatment-naive. A note on this clonotype: Its antigen is still unknown.

The chain is built from TRBV6-2 or TRBV6-3 and TRBJ2-7; D remains unclear. The clonotype originates from a man aged 35 to 55 with primary liver carcinoma and hepatitis B virus infection. Sequencing was carried out using liver tumor tissue from sampling region 3. The subset: tumor region T3, left-lateral pole. The CDR3, as DNA: TGTGCCAGCAACGATGCCAAGAGAAGGTACGAGCAGTACTTC. It codes for CASNDAKRRYEQYF.